The 29 T cell receptor beta chains below were found in one sample sequenced in a study of cytotoxic CD8 clonotypes in ibrutinib-treated CLL. Clones were read by immunoSEQ multiplex PCR, and TCRdb kept only the in-frame ones, dropping some. The data show some 350,000 clones, roughly two thirds seen once. The sequences come from PBMCs, collected after 36 months of ibrutinib treatment. These receptor sequences come from a human donor with chronic lymphocytic leukemia.

The rearrangement links TRBV4-1 to TRBJ2-3, with D possibly TRBD2 on 5 matching bases. V was trimmed by 1 base and J by 1 base, leaving 15 bases between them. CDR1 is MGHRA, CDR2 YSYEKL, per germline. The CDR3 extends over 17 amino acids. The CDR3 spells CASSQGGGLAGTDTQYF. CDR3 sequence (DNA): TGCGCCAGCAGCCAAGGAGGAGGTCTAGCCGGCACAGATACGCAGTATTTT.

This chain uses TRBV5-6 with TRBJ2-7, with unresolved D. Germline loops: CDR1 SGHDT, CDR2 YYEEEE. CDR3 size: 13 residues. V was pared by 2 bases and J by 0 bases, with 6 bases between. The CDR3 DNA follows: TGTGCCAGCAGCTTCCCTACCTCCTACGAGCAGTACTTC. Translation gives CASSFPTSYEQYF.

The chain has TRBV5-1 and TRBJ2-5; D may match TRBD1 or TRBD2 (5 bases each). The CDR3 has 15 residues. Germline CDR1 SGHRS, CDR2 YFSETQ. V gave up 3 bases and J gave up 2 bases, with 14 bases separating them. The CDR3 is CASSSRDGLQETQYF. The CDR3 DNA follows: TGCGCCAGCAGCTCCCGGGACGGACTGCAAGAGACCCAGTACTTC.

The chain uses TRBV6-6 and TRBJ2-1; the match to TRBD2 covers 7 bases. Germline V gives CDR1 MNHNY, CDR2 SVGAGI (reference sequence). V shed 6 bases, J shed 9 bases, and the junction held 5 bases outside the gene matches. The CDR3 length is 12 residues. This CDR3 is CASSAGVSEQFF. CDR3 coding DNA: TGTGCCAGCAGCGCGGGAGTAAGTGAGCAGTTCTTC.

This sequence joins TRBV18 and TRBJ2-3; D gene ambiguous. The ends were cut back, 7 bases at V and 5 bases at J, with 13 bases in the middle. This CDR3 comprises 13 residues. CDR1 and CDR2 (germline): KGHSH, LQKENI. CDR3 protein: CASLRGEVDTQYF. The CDR3 DNA reads TGTGCCAGCTTACGAGGTGAAGTAGATACGCAGTATTTT.

The gene calls are TRBV18 and TRBJ1-5; D uncertain. Germline loops: CDR1 KGHSH, CDR2 LQKENI. V was trimmed by 3 bases and J by 0 bases, leaving 12 bases between them. This CDR3 region has 16 residues. The CDR3 bases are TGTGCCAGCTCACCTATGCCGGGATATAGCAATCAGCCCCAGCATTTT. Its protein is CASSPMPGYSNQPQHF.

This clone was counted between two and nine times. V gene TRBV5-1 combines with J gene TRBJ1-1; D perhaps matches TRBD1 (5 bases). The germline V gene has CDR1 SGHRS and CDR2 YFSETQ. This CDR3 has 16 amino acids. V was clipped by 4 bases and J by 0 bases, with 16 bases between them. The CDR3 DNA sequence: TGCGCCAGCAGCCTTAGGGGCATTAGTATGAACACTGAAGCTTTCTTT. This sequence encodes CASSLRGISMNTEAFF.

The chain has TRBV18 and TRBJ2-7, with D possibly being TRBD1 (6 bases). The CDR3 extends over 14 amino acids. V was clipped by 3 bases and J by 2 bases, with 11 bases between them. Germline lookup yields CDR1 KGHSH and CDR2 LQKENI. CDR3 in amino acids: CASSPLRGTYEQYF. In DNA, the CDR3 is TGTGCCAGCTCACCGTTGAGGGGGACCTACGAGCAGTACTTC.

The chain employs TRBV5-1 and TRBJ2-7; TRBD1 might be the D (6 bases). This CDR3 comprises 15 residues. Germline assignment: CDR1 SGHRS and CDR2 YFSETQ. The V end lost 2 bases, the J end lost 0 bases, and 12 bases lay between the germline ends. This CDR3 reads CASSLGGHNSYEQYF. Here the CDR3 DNA reads TGCGCCAGCAGCTTAGGGGGACACAACTCCTACGAGCAGTACTTC.

The chain couples TRBV27 to TRBJ2-5; D not resolved. The CDR3 sequence is 13 residues long. Between the trimmed V and J ends, which lost 2 bases and 9 bases, there was a span of 13 bases. Looked up from germline, CDR1 is MNHEY and CDR2 is SMNVEV (reference sequence). This CDR3 is CASSLRPRGAQYF. The CDR3 nucleotides read TGTGCCAGCAGTTTACGACCTCGTGGGGCCCAGTACTTC.

The chain employs TRBV27 and TRBJ2-7, with 7 bases fitting TRBD1. Trimming took 2 bases from V and 3 from J; bases not matched to a gene: 4. The germline V gene has CDR1 MNHEY and CDR2 SMNVEV (reference sequence). The CDR3 has 14 residues. CDR3 DNA sequence: TGTGCCAGCAGTTTAGGACAGGCCTACTACGAGCAGTACTTC. Translated, it gives CASSLGQAYYEQYF.

Comments on this clone: This same CDR3 is encoded by further DNA sequences in the sample. The V gene is TRBV9, the J gene TRBJ2-1; TRBD2 aligns across 7 bases. V gave up 2 bases and J gave up 5 bases; unmatched junction bases: 1. The CDR3 extends over 13 amino acids. Per the germline V gene, CDR1 is SGDLS and CDR2 is YYNGEE. CDR3 nucleotide sequence: TGTGCCAGCAGCGTGGGGACTAACAATGAGCAGTTCTTC. Its protein is CASSVGTNNEQFF.

The table lists this clone with a few counts. The genes are TRBV10-2 and TRBJ1-6; the D gene is possibly TRBD1 (5 bases). This CDR3 is built from 14 residues. Germline V lookup: CDR1 WSHSY, CDR2 SAAADI. Between the trimmed V and J ends, which lost 3 bases and 10 bases, there was a span of 13 bases. The CDR3 is CASSDLETDSPLHF. The CDR3 bases are TGCGCCAGCAGTGATTTAGAGACAGACTCACCCCTCCACTTT.

V is TRBV2 and J is TRBJ1-5; D remains ambiguous. V dropped 4 bases and J dropped 0 bases, with 7 bases sitting between them. This CDR3 comprises 14 residues. Per the germline V gene, CDR1 is SNHLY and CDR2 is FYNNEI. The CDR3 loop is CASSVRSSNQPQHF. The CDR3 DNA sequence: TGTGCCAGCAGTGTTAGGTCTAGCAATCAGCCCCAGCATTTT. The whole variable domain, filled in from reference TRBV2 and TRBJ1-5, reads EPEVTQTPSHQVTQMGQEVILRCVPISNHLYFYWYRQILGQKVEFLVSFYNNEISEKSEIFDDQFSVERPDGSNFTLKIRSTKLEDSAMYFCASSVRSSNQPQHFGDGTRLSIL.

The table lists this clone with a few counts. The chain employs TRBV27 and TRBJ2-5; TRBD1 matches 7 bases. The germline V gene has CDR1 MNHEY and CDR2 SMNVEV (reference sequence). Trimming removed 6 bases from V and 14 bases from J; junction bases left unmatched: 15. The CDR3 is made up of 13 amino acids. The CDR3 sequence: CASSLRQGPLFYF. CDR3 nucleotide sequence: TGTGCCAGCAGCCTCCGACAGGGCCCACTGTTCTACTTC.

The gene calls are TRBV13 and TRBJ2-7; TRBD2 aligns across 10 bases. Trimming took 5 bases from V and 6 from J; bases not matched to a gene: 10. The CDR3 sequence is 15 residues long. Germline V lookup: CDR1 PRHDT, CDR2 FYEKMQ (reference sequence). The CDR3 nucleotides read TGTGCCAGCAGCCGGATTCCGGGACTAGCGCCCGAGCAGTACTTC. Its protein is CASSRIPGLAPEQYF.

This clone occurred a few times. The chain recombines TRBV20-1 with TRBJ1-1; the D is unclear. The V gene lost 1 base and the J gene lost 5 bases, with 5 bases spanning the gap. CDR1 is DFQATT and CDR2 is SNEGSKA in the germline V gene (reference sequence). CDR3 length equals 11 residues. In nucleotides, the CDR3 is TGCAGTGCTAGAGGTTGGACTGAAGCTTTCTTT. It encodes CSARGWTEAFF.

The genes are TRBV29-1 and TRBJ2-7, with a weak D call TRBD2 (6 bases). V dropped 4 bases and J dropped 6 bases, with 16 bases sitting between them. The CDR3 is 13 residues long. CDR1 SQVTM and CDR2 ANQGSEA come from the germline V gene. The CDR3 region has the DNA TGCAGCGTTGCAAGACTAGGGGCCTCCGAGCAGTACTTC. This translates into CSVARLGASEQYF.

CDR3 residues: CASSFGLAGVVGELFF. The CDR3 DNA is TGTGCCAGCAGCTTTGGGCTAGCGGGAGTGGTGGGGGAGCTGTTTTTT. The gene calls are TRBV5-4 and TRBJ2-2, with 10 bases fitting TRBD2. Germline loops: CDR1 SGHNT, CDR2 YYREEE (reference sequence). This CDR3 contains 16 residues. Trimming removed 2 bases from V and 8 bases from J; junction bases left unmatched: 9.

The gene calls are TRBV5-1 and TRBJ2-7; the match to TRBD2 covers 14 bases. J lost 5 bases, V lost 4 bases, and 14 bases had no gene match. This CDR3 comprises 18 residues. CDR1 is SGHRS and CDR2 is YFSETQ in the germline V gene. The CDR3 nucleotides read TGCGCCAGCAGCCAGACGTTTGGACTAGCGGGGGGTCTCGACGAGCAGTACTTC. Protein: CASSQTFGLAGGLDEQYF.

The V and J genes are TRBV6-1 and TRBJ1-5, with D hard to call. CDR3 length: 13 amino acids. Trimming took 6 bases from V and 5 from J, leaving 11 bases between them. Germline V gene sequence: CDR1 MNHNS, CDR2 SASEGT. The CDR3, as DNA: TGTGCCAGCAGCGTACAATGGGATCAGCCCCAGCATTTT. Amino acid sequence: CASSVQWDQPQHF.

Here the CDR3 reads CASSAGLSRTDTQYF. The CDR3 nucleotides are TGTGCCAGCAGCGCAGGACTCTCCCGCACAGATACGCAGTATTTT. The chain combines TRBV5-6 with TRBJ2-3; D may be TRBD2 (5 bases). This CDR3 is 15 amino acids long. V lost 4 bases, J lost 1 base, and 13 bases lay in between. Germline values: CDR1 SGHDT, CDR2 YYEEEE.

This chain links TRBV4-1 with TRBJ2-1; 7 positions agree with TRBD2. The V and J ends lost 1 base and 3 bases, in that order; junction bases with no gene match: 6. There are 16 residues in the CDR3. The germline gives CDR1 MGHRA, CDR2 YSYEKL. CDR3 bases: TGCGCCAGCAGCCAAGGGTTCGGGGGGAGCTACAATGAGCAGTTCTTC. Protein sequence: CASSQGFGGSYNEQFF.

V gene TRBV4-1 combines with J gene TRBJ1-4; possibly TRBD1 for D (6 bases). Between the trimmed V and J ends, which lost 1 base and 0 bases, there was a span of 12 bases. This CDR3 has 17 amino acids. The germline CDR1 and CDR2 sequences are MGHRA and YSYEKL. In nucleotides, the CDR3 is TGCGCCAGCAGCCAAGGGCGCAGGGGTGCAACTAATGAAAAACTGTTTTTT. It specifies CASSQGRRGATNEKLFF.

This clone was counted between two and nine times. This sequence joins TRBV27 and TRBJ2-1, with a possible D match to TRBD1 (5 bases). Looked up from germline, CDR1 is MNHEY and CDR2 is SMNVEV (reference sequence). This CDR3 spans 15 amino acids. V lost 5 bases, J lost 10 bases, and 21 bases lay in between. The CDR3 nucleotides read TGTGCCAGCAGTCCTAGGGGCAGGGCGGTGAAGGAGCAGTTCTTC. This translates into CASSPRGRAVKEQFF.

The chain joins TRBV27 to TRBJ1-2; 8 positions match TRBD1. Germline trimming cut 7 bases from V and 8 bases from J; bases unmatched to any gene: 12. The germline V gene has CDR1 MNHEY and CDR2 SMNVEV (reference sequence). The CDR3 totals 14 residues. For the CDR3, the DNA is TGTGCCAGCAAGGCAGGGGGCGACCACGGGGGCTACACCTTC. It codes for CASKAGGDHGGYTF.

The genes are TRBV5-6 and TRBJ2-7; D may match TRBD1 or TRBD2 (5 bases each). The CDR3 extends over 15 amino acids. Germline V CDR1 and CDR2: SGHDT, YYEEEE. V was pared by 1 base and J by 3 bases, with 14 bases between. The chain's CDR3 is CASSLWGTPFYEQYF. CDR3 DNA sequence: TGTGCCAGCAGCTTGTGGGGGACCCCCTTCTACGAGCAGTACTTC.

The chain is built from TRBV5-4 and TRBJ2-2; 8 bases are a match to TRBD2. The CDR3 has 16 amino acids. After removal of 1 base from V and 4 bases from J, the junction contained 6 bases not matched to a gene. The germline V gene has CDR1 SGHNT and CDR2 YYREEE (reference sequence). CDR3 bases: TGTGCCAGCAGCTTGAACGCGGGGGGTCCCACCGGGGAGCTGTTTTTT. Translating it yields CASSLNAGGPTGELFF.

The chain employs TRBV15 and TRBJ2-7; weak D call: TRBD2 (5 bases). CDR1 is LNHNV and CDR2 is YYDKDF in the germline V gene (reference sequence). This CDR3 is built from 14 residues. V was clipped by 2 bases and J by 3 bases, with 11 bases between them. The chain's CDR3 is CATSRYREGYEQYF. CDR3 sequence (DNA): TGTGCCACCAGCAGATATCGAGAGGGCTACGAGCAGTACTTC.